Sequencing of this T cell receptor (beta chain) was carried out in a study of blood T cells in healthy people across ages. Looking at the study overall: With template switching, about one barcoded beta molecule was captured per two T cells. General observations from the study: A greater number of naive CD4+ cells and higher diversity distinguished long-lived donors from aged donors.

In this sample, this clonotype turned up once. Its antigen is still unknown. This CDR3 comprises 13 residues. V lost 6 bases to trimming and J lost 0 bases, with 12 bases between them. Germline-derived CDR1 and CDR2 are DFQATT and SNEGSKA (reference sequence). With a J-beta primer mix and a sample-barcoded 5' primer, a second PCR ran about 7 to 12 cycles. Every molecule of cDNA carried a tag from a template-switch adaptor with 12 random nucleotides. MiXCR was run by TCRdb on the 5' RACE reads, yielding one entry per CDR3 protein. This table holds around 970,000 distinct CDR3 sequences, approximately 50% found once.

The source material was blood. The receptor was derived from an older woman in good health. The chain is built from TRBV20-1 and TRBJ2-7; perhaps TRBD2 as D (5 bases). The CDR3: CSARQRNSYEQYF. CDR3 bases: TGCAGTGCCAGGCAGCGGAACTCCTACGAGCAGTACTTC.